The entry that follows covers one TCR beta chain sequence. TCRdb keeps only in-frame clones here, not all; method: immunoSEQ multiplex PCR. The table lists about 100,000 clones, roughly 84% of them singletons, with about 2.3% in the top ten. The CDR3 runs to 14 residues. V gave up 4 bases and J gave up 3 bases; unmatched junction bases: 6. Germline loops: CDR1 GTSNPN, CDR2 SVGIG (reference sequence). This sample is drawn from a study of PD-L1 blockade in urothelial cancer. Study background: As for prior chemotherapy regimens, patients had received 0 to 3. T cell content in blood samples showed a median of about 140,000.

J is TRBJ2-3 and V is TRBV30, with 8 bases lining up with TRBD1. The sample consisted of PBMCs, taken around atezolizumab (anti-PD-L1) treatment. The receptor's source is a man between 50 and 59 years old with urothelial cancer. CDR3: CAWTQGARTDTQYF. The CDR3 DNA sequence: TGTGCCTGGACCCAGGGGGCGCGAACAGATACGCAGTATTTT.